This section outlines one TCR beta chain sequence together with its context. Its antigen is as yet unknown. PCR primers comprised 60 Vbeta and 13 Jbeta primers. Clones were sequenced by immunoSEQ multiplex PCR, and TCRdb holds only the in-frame ones, with some missing. The sample carries 110,000 to 150,000 clones, roughly 72% recorded once. These data are taken from a study of cytomegalovirus exposure and HLA in healthy donors. Study-wide results and caveats: The investigators catalogued some 150 TCR beta chains as cytomegalovirus-associated. A later analysis linked a missense DCLRE1C variant to TCR beta V- and J-gene trimming. Near-uniform donor sequencing depth was presumed by presence/absence analyses. Later, TCR association rates were found to vary by HLA locus, highest for DRB1 and lowest for HLA-C.

With 4 bases removed from V and 7 bases from J, the gap between germline ends came to 13 bases. Per germline, CDR1 SNHLY and CDR2 FYNNEI. The CDR3 totals 13 residues. The chain is built from TRBV2 and TRBJ1-1; no clear D. This receptor was identified in a man aged 40-49 years in good health and CMV-seronegative. Sequencing was done on a sample of PBMCs. This chain's CDR3 is CASSVEANCEAFF. In DNA, the CDR3 is TGTGCCAGCAGTGTGGAGGCAAATTGTGAAGCTTTCTTT.